The 19 T cell receptor delta chains below were found in one sample sequenced in a study of Vδ1+ human thymocytes. Study outcomes and limitations: In the thymus, TRG and TRD repertoires looked highly polyclonal with Gaussian CDR3 lengths.

Extracted RNA was reverse transcribed into cDNA. The CDR3 regions were amplified by multiplex PCR from V-gene primers to a constant-region primer. TCRdb made new clone calls on the multiplex PCR reads using CATT. The sample consists of under 30,000 delta-chain clones, under 8% of them appearing once. No cognate antigen is known for these TCRs. Sequences were obtained from Vdelta1+ gamma-delta thymocytes from the thymus. Subset reported: FACS-sorted CD3+ TCRalphabeta- TCRVdelta1+ TCRVdelta2- thymocytes. The receptor set was obtained from a girl under three years old who had congenital heart surgery.

This clone has a handful of counts. This sequence joins TRDV1 and TRDJ1; the D is unclear. The CDR3 sequence is 19 residues long. V dropped 3 bases and J dropped 0 bases, with 23 bases sitting between them. CDR1 TSWWSYY and CDR2 QGS come from the germline V gene. DNA for the CDR3: TGTGCTCTTGGGGAGATTCTACGTGAGGAACGTACCCACACCGATAAACTCATCTTT. It is translated as CALGEILREERTHTDKLIF.

The chain links TRDV1 to TRDJ1; 11 nucleotides match TRDD3. This CDR3 contains 19 residues. Unmatched junction bases numbered 18, after V lost 9 bases and J lost 0 bases. Germline V lookup: CDR1 TSWWSYY, CDR2 QGS. In DNA, the CDR3 is TGTGCTCTCCTTGGCCTTCCTAGTGGGGGATACGGAGACACCGATAAACTCATCTTT. Its protein product is CALLGLPSGGYGDTDKLIF.

A J gene of TRDJ1 was called, though the V gene was not; the DNA was not used to check the table's D call, TRDD3. The length of the CDR3 is 20 residues. CDR3 nucleotide sequence: TGTGCTCTTGGGGAACGAGTGCTACTGGGGGATACGGGGGCTAGGGGCAAACTCATCTTT. This sequence encodes CALGERVLLGDTGARGKLIF.

This sequence joins TRDV1 and TRDJ1; TRDD3 aligns across 9 bases. J was trimmed by 4 bases and V by 2 bases; bases with no gene match: 8. The CDR3 sequence is 16 residues long. CDR1 TSWWSYY and CDR2 QGS come from the germline V gene. The CDR3 nucleotides read TGTGCTCTTGGGGAATCTCGGAGGGGATACGTCGATAAACTCATCTTT. It translates to CALGESRRGYVDKLIF.

The V and J genes are TRDV1 and TRDJ1; D is unresolved. CDR1 is TSWWSYY, CDR2 QGS, per germline. The CDR3 covers 16 residues. CDR3 loop: CALSNSARKYTDKLIF. CDR3 bases: TGTGCCCTCTCAAATTCGGCCCGAAAGTACACCGATAAACTCATCTTT.

The chain has TRDV1 and TRDJ1, with TRDD3 matching 7 bases. V shed 3 bases and J 0 bases; nucleotides not matched to a gene: 7. The CDR3 is 16 amino acids. Germline assignment: CDR1 TSWWSYY and CDR2 QGS. The CDR3 region is CALGDMPTGDTDKLIF. The CDR3 nucleotides read TGTGCTCTTGGGGATATGCCTACTGGGGACACCGATAAACTCATCTTT.

This sequence joins TRDV1 and TRDJ1, with D hard to call. V was trimmed by 4 bases and J by 0 bases, leaving 21 bases between them. This CDR3 spans 18 amino acids. In germline, CDR1 is TSWWSYY, CDR2 QGS. CDR3 DNA sequence: TGTGCTCTTGGGGTCCGGGAAGGGACCGACCTGTACACCGATAAACTCATCTTT. Its translation: CALGVREGTDLYTDKLIF.

The V gene lacks a call, and TRDJ2 is the J gene; TRDD3, the D gene given by the table, was not confirmed from the DNA. CDR3 length: 21 amino acids. The CDR3 DNA reads TGTGCTCTTGGGGAAGTCGACTCGTTGCGGCTGGGGGATCCTTTGACAGCACAACTCTTCTTT. Translated, it gives CALGEVDSLRLGDPLTAQLFF.

This clone has only a few counts. This chain connects TRDV1 to TRDJ1; D uncertain. This CDR3 region has 16 residues. Germline V gene data show CDR1 as TSWWSYY and CDR2 as QGS. The V end lost 1 base, the J end lost 0 bases, and 12 bases lay between the germline ends. CDR3 region: CALGERAVGDTDKLIF. The CDR3 DNA follows: TGTGCTCTTGGGGAACGGGCGGTAGGGGACACCGATAAACTCATCTTT.

This chain links TRDV1 with TRDJ1; 8 bases align to TRDD2. Germline V gene sequence: CDR1 TSWWSYY, CDR2 QGS. The trim removed 3 bases at V and 10 bases at J, leaving 31 bases unmatched. The CDR3 spans 21 residues. CDR3 coding DNA: TGTGCTCTTGGGGAGGTACTTCCTACGTATACGCCACCCTGGAAATGTAGTATACTCATCTTT. The encoded protein is CALGEVLPTYTPPWKCSILIF.

This clone appeared a few times. The V and J genes are TRDV1 and TRDJ1; TRDD3 is a possible D gene (6 bases). This CDR3 has 16 amino acids. Germline assignment: CDR1 TSWWSYY and CDR2 QGS. V shed 0 bases and J shed 0 bases, with 11 bases lying between them. CDR3 in DNA: TGTGCTCTTGGGGAACTTTCGGGGATGTACACCGATAAACTCATCTTT. Translated: CALGELSGMYTDKLIF.

The rearrangement links TRDV1 to TRDJ1; 12 bases line up with TRDD3. The J gene is absent in TCRdb and was assigned here via DNA matching to germline. The germline gives CDR1 TSWWSYY, CDR2 QGS. V dropped 0 bases and J dropped 10; count of bases not matched to a gene: 12. CDR3 length equals 17 residues. CDR3 amino acids: CALGELGWGIRKDGLIF. The CDR3, as DNA: TGTGCTCTTGGGGAACTGGGCTGGGGGATACGCAAGGATGGACTCATCTTT.

This clone occurred a few times. The chain couples TRDV1 to TRDJ1, with 8 bases aligning to TRDD3. The V segment lost 2 bases and the J segment 0 bases; nucleotides outside the gene matches: 23. CDR1 and CDR2 (germline): TSWWSYY, QGS. CDR3 length equals 22 residues. CDR3: CALGEGRILRVLGGKYTDKLIF. CDR3 sequence (DNA): TGTGCTCTTGGGGAAGGTCGAATCCTACGGGTACTGGGGGGCAAGTACACCGATAAACTCATCTTT.

Here the J gene is TRDJ1 and the V gene is not called; the table gives TRDD3 as D, unverified against the DNA. There are 16 residues in the CDR3. This CDR3 reads CSGEGWSRLLADKLIF. CDR3 nucleotides: TGCTCTGGGGAAGGGTGGAGTAGGTTACTAGCCGATAAACTCATCTTT.

This clone was detected only a few times. The chain links TRDV1 to TRDJ1; 8 nucleotides align to TRDD3. CDR1 is TSWWSYY, CDR2 QGS, per germline. The CDR3 length is 22 residues. Trimming removed 5 bases from V and 6 bases from J; junction bases left unmatched: 32. CDR3 nucleotide sequence: TGTGCTCTTGGGTTCCTCCCCGAAATCTATAAACTACTGGGGGCCCCCGATAATAAACTCATCTTT. Translation gives CALGFLPEIYKLLGAPDNKLIF.

This sequence joins TRDV1 and TRDJ1; 9 bases are shared with TRDD3. No J segment appears in TCRdb, so it was assigned here by matching the sequence to germline. The CDR3 sequence is 21 residues long. V lost 0 bases and J lost 0; bases outside the gene matches: 17. Looked up from germline, CDR1 is TSWWSYY and CDR2 is QGS. CDR3 DNA: TGTGCTCTTGGGGAACTATGCCCTGGGGGATCGCAGGGTCGGCACACCGATAAACTCATCTTT. Translating gives CALGELCPGGSQGRHTDKLIF.

This clone was counted only a few times. The rearrangement uses TRDV1 and TRDJ1, with a possible D match to TRDD3 (6 bases). The CDR3 contains 18 residues. Germline lookup yields CDR1 TSWWSYY and CDR2 QGS. V was clipped by 0 bases and J by 0 bases, with 17 bases between them. Here the CDR3 reads CALGELWGLRHYTDKLIF. In DNA form, the CDR3 reads TGTGCTCTTGGGGAACTCTGGGGACTTCGGCATTACACCGATAAACTCATCTTT.

The chain is built from TRDV1 and TRDJ1; D is possibly TRDD3 (6 bases). Deletions cut 6 bases from V and 0 bases from J, with 35 bases between. This CDR3 contains 22 residues. Germline CDR1 is TSWWSYY and CDR2 is QGS. The CDR3 reads CALGKGLLSPGLGFVYTDKLIF. In DNA form, the CDR3 reads TGTGCTCTTGGAAAAGGGTTACTTTCCCCCGGGCTGGGGTTCGTGTACACCGATAAACTCATCTTT.

This clone was counted a few times. The chain is built from TRDV1 and TRDJ1; a weak D match, TRDD3 (6 bases). Trimming took off 5 bases at V and 4 bases at J, with 23 bases between the two ends. This CDR3 contains 17 residues. The germline V gene encodes CDR1 TSWWSYY and CDR2 QGS. The DNA of the CDR3 is TGTGCTCTTGGGCTGTTACCGTTGACTGGGTCCGACGATAAACTCATCTTT. It is translated as CALGLLPLTGSDDKLIF.